This TCR beta chain was identified during a study of OX40 agonist ivuxolimab in advanced cancers. The overall study: Ivuxolimab, an agonist antibody against OX40 (CD134), was given to patients. General study findings and limits: Relative to CD4+, CD8+ T cells held more expanded clones on average.

Germline V gives CDR1 MDHEN, CDR2 SYDVKM. V gave up 6 bases and J gave up 3 bases, with 18 bases separating them. The CDR3 extends over 16 amino acids. Here immunoSEQ multiplex PCR was the method, and the copy in TCRdb shows in-frame clones only, minus some. The repertoire has some 86,000 clones, more than 85% of them found once; the top ten carry around 6.5%. Blood samples were obtained at baseline, cycle 4 day 1, and cycle 7 day 1. Worth noting for this clone: What it binds is unknown.

The specimen was CD4+ or CD8+ T cells sorted from blood, collected in a trial of the OX40 agonist ivuxolimab. J is TRBJ1-3 and V is TRBV28; tentative D call: TRBD1 (5 bases). This receptor was obtained from an adult with an advanced solid tumor such as melanoma, head and neck, liver or kidney cancer. CDR3 coding DNA: TGTGCCAGCAGAACCGGGACGGCAAGGTTTGGAAACACCATATATTTT. As protein: CASRTGTARFGNTIYF.